This T cell receptor (beta chain) originates from a study of vaccination effects on CD4 cells after COVID-19. Overall study results and limits: Both infection-induced and vaccine-induced clones contracted markedly at late post-vaccination timepoints.

This clone was seen more than once but under ten times. Its specificity is unknown. Some clones are missing from TCRdb's copy, which holds only in-frame ones; the method was immunoSEQ multiplex PCR. Of roughly 56,000 clones in the sample, about three quarters were seen once. The CDR3 consists of 16 residues. Germline V lookup: CDR1 MNHNS, CDR2 SASEGT. Losses at the gene ends were 3 bases for V and 7 bases for J; bases not matched to a gene: 14. Before sequencing took place, the ViraFEST assay used viral peptide pools to expand antigen-specific CD4+ T cells. Scientists isolated CD4+ T cells after a roughly ten-day culture period ended. Each participant received a vaccine that was either BNT162b2 or mRNA-1273, given as two doses. Vaccinated recipients, who were negative for nucleocapsid antibodies, had no history of SARS-CoV-2 infection. Cultures received IL-2 medium that replaced half the medium on days 3 and 7.

The gene calls are TRBV6-1 and TRBJ1-2; 7 nucleotides align to TRBD1. This receptor was obtained from a human donor who received a COVID-19 vaccine. The sequences come from CD4+ T cells from PBMCs cultured with HCoV-229E spike peptides, collected after COVID-19 vaccination. The CDR3 nucleotides read TGTGCCAGCAGTGAGAGAACAGGGGCGGAGGGGCTTGGCTACACCTTC. This gives the protein CASSERTGAEGLGYTF.